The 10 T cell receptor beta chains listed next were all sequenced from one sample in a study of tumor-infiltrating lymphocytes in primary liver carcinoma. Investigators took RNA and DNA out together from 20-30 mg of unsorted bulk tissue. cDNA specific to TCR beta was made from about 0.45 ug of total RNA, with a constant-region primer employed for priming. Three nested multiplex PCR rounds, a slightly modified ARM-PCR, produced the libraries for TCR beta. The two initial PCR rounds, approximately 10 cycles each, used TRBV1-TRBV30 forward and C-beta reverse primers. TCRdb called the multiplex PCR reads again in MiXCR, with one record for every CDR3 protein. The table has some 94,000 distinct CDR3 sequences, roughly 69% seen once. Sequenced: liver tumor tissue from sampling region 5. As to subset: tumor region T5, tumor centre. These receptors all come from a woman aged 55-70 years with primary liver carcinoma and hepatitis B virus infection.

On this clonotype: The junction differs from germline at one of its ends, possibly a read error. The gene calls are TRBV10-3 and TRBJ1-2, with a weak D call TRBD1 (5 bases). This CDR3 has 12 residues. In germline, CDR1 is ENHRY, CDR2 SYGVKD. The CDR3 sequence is CAISESMGLHSF. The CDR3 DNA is TGCGCCATCAGTGAGTCGATGGGGCTCCACAGCTTC.

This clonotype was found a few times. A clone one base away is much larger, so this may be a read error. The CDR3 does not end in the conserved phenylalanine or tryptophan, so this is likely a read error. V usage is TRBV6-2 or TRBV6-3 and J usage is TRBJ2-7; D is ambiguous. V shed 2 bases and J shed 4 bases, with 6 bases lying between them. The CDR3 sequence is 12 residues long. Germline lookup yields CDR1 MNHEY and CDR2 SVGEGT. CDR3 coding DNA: TGTGCCAGCAGTTACGGGTTATACGAGCAGTACTCC. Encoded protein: CASSYGLYEQYS.

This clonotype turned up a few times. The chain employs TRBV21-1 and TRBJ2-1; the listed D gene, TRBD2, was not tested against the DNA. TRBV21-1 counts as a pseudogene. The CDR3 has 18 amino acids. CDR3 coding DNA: TGTGCCAGCAGCAAAGCGCACCGAGGAGCGGGAACCTACAATGAGCAGTTCTTC. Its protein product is CASSKAHRGAGTYNEQFF.

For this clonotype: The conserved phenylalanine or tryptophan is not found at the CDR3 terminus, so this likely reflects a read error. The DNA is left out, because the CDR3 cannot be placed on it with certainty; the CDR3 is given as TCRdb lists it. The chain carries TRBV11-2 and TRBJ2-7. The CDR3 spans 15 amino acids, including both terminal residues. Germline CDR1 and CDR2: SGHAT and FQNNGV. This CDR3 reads CASSIVSRVSYEHYL.

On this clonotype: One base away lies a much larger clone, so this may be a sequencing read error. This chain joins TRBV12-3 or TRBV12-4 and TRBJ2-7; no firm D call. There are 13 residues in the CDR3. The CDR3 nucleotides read TGTGCCAGCGGTTTGGCAGGCCCCAACGAGCAGTACTTC. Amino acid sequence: CASGLAGPNEQYF.

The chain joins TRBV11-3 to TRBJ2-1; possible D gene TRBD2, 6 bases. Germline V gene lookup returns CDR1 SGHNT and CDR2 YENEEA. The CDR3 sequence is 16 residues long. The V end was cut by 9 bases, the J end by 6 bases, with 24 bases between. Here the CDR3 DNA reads TGTGCCAGGGGCTTAGTGGGGGGTCTAGTGTCCAATGAGCAGTTCTTC. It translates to CARGLVGGLVSNEQFF.

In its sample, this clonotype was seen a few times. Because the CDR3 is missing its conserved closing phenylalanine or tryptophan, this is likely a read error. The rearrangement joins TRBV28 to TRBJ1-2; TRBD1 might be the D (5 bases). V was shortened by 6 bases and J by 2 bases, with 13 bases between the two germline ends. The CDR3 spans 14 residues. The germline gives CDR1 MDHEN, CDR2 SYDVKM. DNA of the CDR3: TGTGCCAGCAGGACTGGTGGGGGAAACTATGGCTACACCCTC. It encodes CASRTGGGNYGYTL.

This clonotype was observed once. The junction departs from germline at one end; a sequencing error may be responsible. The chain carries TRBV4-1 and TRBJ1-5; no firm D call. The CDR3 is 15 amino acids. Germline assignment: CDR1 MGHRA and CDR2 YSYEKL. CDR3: CAGSQENKGGQPQHF. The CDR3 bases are TGCGCCGGCAGCCAGGAAAACAAGGGCGGTCAGCCCCAGCATTTT.

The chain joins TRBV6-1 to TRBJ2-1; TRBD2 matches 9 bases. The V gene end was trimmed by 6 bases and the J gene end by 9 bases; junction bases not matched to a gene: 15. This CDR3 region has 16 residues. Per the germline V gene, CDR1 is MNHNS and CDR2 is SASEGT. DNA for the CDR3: TGTGCCAGCAGGACACTAACTAGCGGGTGGGCCGGTGAGCAGTTCTTC. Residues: CASRTLTSGWAGEQFF.

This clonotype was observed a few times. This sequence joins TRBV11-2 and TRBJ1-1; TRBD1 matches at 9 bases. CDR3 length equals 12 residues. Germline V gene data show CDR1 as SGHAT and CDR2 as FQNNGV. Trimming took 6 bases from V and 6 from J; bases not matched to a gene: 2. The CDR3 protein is CASSRQGAEAFF. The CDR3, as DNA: TGTGCCAGCAGTAGACAGGGGGCTGAAGCTTTCTTT. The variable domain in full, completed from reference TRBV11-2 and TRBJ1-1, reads EAGVAQSPRYKIIEKRQSVAFWCNPISGHATLYWYQQILGQGPKLLIQFQNNGVVDDSQLPKDRFSAERLKGVDSTLKIQPAKLEDSAVYLCASSRQGAEAFFGQGTRLTVV.